Following are 19 T cell receptor delta chains from one sample sequenced in a study of gamma-delta chains in newborns, infants, children. TCRdb called clones anew from the reads with CATT. The data contain a few thousand delta-chain clones, around 35% of them singletons. Sequenced material: blood. The receptor set was obtained from a child who received the measles vaccine.

This chain connects TRDV1 to TRDJ1; 12 nucleotides agree with TRDD3. The junction had 33 bases not matched to a gene; V was cut back by 0 bases and J by 4 bases. The CDR3 is 26 residues long. Looked up from germline, CDR1 is TSWWSYY and CDR2 is QGS. CDR3 in DNA: TGTGCTCTTGGGGAACTCCTACCCTTTTCCTACGGCAGTACTGGGGGATACCAAGGGACTAGCGATAAACTCATCTTT. It is translated as CALGELLPFSYGSTGGYQGTSDKLIF.

By sample share, this clone is medium-sized (0.01 to 0.1%). The same CDR3 can be traced to other DNA sequences in this sample. The CDR3 DNA reads TGTGCCTGTGACAGTACTGGGGGCTCCTGGGACACCCGACAGATGTTTTTC. Amino acids: CACDSTGGSWDTRQMFF. The chain uses TRDV2 and TRDJ3; TRDD3 agrees at 8 bases. Germline V gene lookup returns CDR1 GEAIGNYY and CDR2 EKD. There are 17 residues in the CDR3. Losses at the gene ends were 2 bases for V and 0 bases for J; bases not matched to a gene: 2.

V usage is TRDV2 and J usage is TRDJ3; TRDD3 matches at 12 bases. Germline values: CDR1 GEAIGNYY, CDR2 EKD. CDR3 length: 21 amino acids. With V trimmed by 3 bases and J by 0 bases, 11 bases remained unmatched. CDR3 protein: CACDRTATGGYSSWDTRQMFF. As DNA, the CDR3 is TGTGCCTGTGACCGAACGGCAACTGGGGGATACAGCTCCTGGGACACCCGACAGATGTTTTTC.

V usage is TRDV1 and J usage is TRDJ1; weak D call: TRDD3 (6 bases). Trimming removed 4 bases at V and 2 bases at J, with 8 bases between. There are 13 residues in the CDR3. The germline V gene has CDR1 TSWWSYY and CDR2 QGS. CDR3 bases: TGTGCTCTTGGGGGCCTGGGGACCGATAAACTCATCTTT. This translates into CALGGLGTDKLIF.

The V and J genes are TRDV3 and TRDJ1; possible D gene TRDD3, 5 bases. V lost 5 bases to trimming and J lost 3 bases, with 22 bases between them. CDR1 is TVYSNPD and CDR2 is GDNSRS in the germline V gene (reference sequence). There are 15 residues in the CDR3. CDR3 bases: TGTGCCCTACCCCCCAATACGCGAGATTCCGATAAACTCATCTTT. This gives the protein CALPPNTRDSDKLIF.

The chain combines TRDV1 with TRDJ1, with D unclear. V lost 0 bases and J 0 bases, leaving 17 bases between the germline ends. Germline assignment: CDR1 TSWWSYY and CDR2 QGS. The CDR3 runs to 18 residues. The DNA of the CDR3 is TGTGCTCTTGGGGAACTCCAGGAGGACCGTACGTACACCGATAAACTCATCTTT. Its translation: CALGELQEDRTYTDKLIF.

The V and J genes are TRDV1 and TRDJ1; TRDD3 aligns across 11 bases. CDR1 is TSWWSYY, CDR2 QGS, per germline. The CDR3 is 23 residues long. V lost 8 bases and J lost 2; bases outside the gene matches: 31. CDR3 in DNA: TGTGCTCTTACCGAATGTGGGGCGTGGGGGGACCTGGGGGATACAAGTGAAACCGATAAACTCATCTTT. Protein: CALTECGAWGDLGDTSETDKLIF.

The chain links TRDV3 to TRDJ1; 10 bases match TRDD3. The junction had 23 bases not matched to a gene; V was cut back by 4 bases and J by 0 bases. CDR1 and CDR2 from the germline V gene are TVYSNPD and GDNSRS (reference sequence). The CDR3 runs to 20 residues. The CDR3 loop is CACTSYWGIWPFINTDKLIF. The CDR3 bases are TGTGCCTGTACTTCCTACTGGGGGATTTGGCCCTTCATTAACACCGATAAACTCATCTTT.

The chain uses TRDV1 and TRDJ1, with D possibly being TRDD3 (5 bases). The CDR3 has 16 residues. V dropped 4 bases and J dropped 10 bases, with 25 bases sitting between them. Germline-derived CDR1 and CDR2 are TSWWSYY and QGS. CDR3 bases: TGTGCTCTTGGGGCACCGTACAACCCGGGATCAAGTGGACTCATCTTT. Protein: CALGAPYNPGSSGLIF.

About this clone itself: The junction differs from germline at one of its ends, possibly a read error. The chain recombines TRDV1 with TRDJ1, with TRDD2 as a possible D gene (5 bases). CDR1 TSWWSYY and CDR2 QGS come from the germline V gene. The CDR3 covers 15 residues. CDR3 DNA: TGTGCTCTTGGGGAACTAGGGTACCTTACCTACAGCCTATTCTTC. This codes for CALGELGYLTYSLFF.

This chain uses TRDV2 with TRDJ1; 12 nucleotides agree with TRDD3. V shed 5 bases, J shed 1 base, and the junction held 13 bases outside the gene matches. This CDR3 contains 18 residues. Germline values: CDR1 GEAIGNYY, CDR2 EKD. CDR3: CACATPGGYVNRTDKLIF. As DNA, the CDR3 is TGTGCCTGTGCTACACCTGGGGGATACGTGAATCGCACCGATAAACTCATCTTT.

V usage is TRDV1 and J usage is TRDJ1; D is uncertain. The V gene's germline CDR1 is TSWWSYY and CDR2 QGS. V was shortened by 5 bases and J by 5 bases, with 18 bases between the two germline ends. CDR3 length: 15 amino acids. CDR3 loop: CALGLFSSRLDKLIF. The CDR3 nucleotides are TGTGCTCTTGGGCTATTCTCTAGTCGGTTAGATAAACTCATCTTT.

This clone was counted a few times. The chain employs TRDV2 and TRDJ1; the match to TRDD3 covers 12 bases. The length of the CDR3 is 15 residues. Germline loops: CDR1 GEAIGNYY, CDR2 EKD. V shed 7 bases and J 2 bases; nucleotides not matched to a gene: 7. CDR3 amino acids: CACCTGGYRTDKLIF. DNA of the CDR3: TGTGCCTGCTGTACTGGGGGATACAGGACCGATAAACTCATCTTT.

This clone was recorded a few times. The chain employs TRDV1 and TRDJ1; 8 nucleotides align to TRDD3. Unmatched junction bases numbered 22, after V lost 4 bases and J lost 0 bases. The germline V gene has CDR1 TSWWSYY and CDR2 QGS. This CDR3 comprises 21 residues. The CDR3 DNA sequence: TGTGCTCTTGGGGGCCCTTTTCCTATTCCGGGGGATATGAGGTACACCGATAAACTCATCTTT. Protein product: CALGGPFPIPGDMRYTDKLIF.

With regard to this clone: This is likely an artifact of a read error, given a far larger clone one base away. The genes are TRDV1 and TRDJ1, with 9 bases lining up with TRDD2. The V segment lost 0 bases and the J segment 3 bases; nucleotides outside the gene matches: 17. This CDR3 is 20 amino acids long. Germline V gene sequence: CDR1 TSWWSYY, CDR2 QGS. CDR3 sequence: CALGELSLPTGDCFSDKLIF. DNA of the CDR3: TGTGCTCTTGGGGAACTCAGCCTTCCTACGGGGGATTGCTTCTCCGATAAACTCATCTTT.

J is TRDJ1 and V is TRAV29/DV5; 9 bases fit TRDD2. With V trimmed by 1 base and J by 1 base, 20 bases remained unmatched. Per germline, CDR1 NSMFDY and CDR2 ISSIKDK. The CDR3 length is 20 residues. CDR3 residues: CAASMILPTICWGVTDKLIF. The CDR3 region has the DNA TGTGCAGCAAGCATGATCCTTCCTACTATCTGCTGGGGGGTCACCGATAAACTCATCTTT.

V and J are TRDV3 and TRDJ1; 10 nucleotides align to TRDD3. The CDR3 spans 20 residues. Germline V CDR1 and CDR2: TVYSNPD, GDNSRS (reference sequence). The V segment lost 4 bases and the J segment 7 bases; nucleotides outside the gene matches: 30. The CDR3 sequence: CASRPLLPLMGGGYSGKLIF. In DNA, the CDR3 is TGTGCCTCCAGACCACTCCTTCCCCTCATGGGTGGGGGATACTCCGGTAAACTCATCTTT.

A word on this clone: The junction departs from germline at one end; a sequencing error may be responsible. This specimen includes other DNA sequences encoding the same CDR3. The chain uses TRDV1 and TRDJ1, with 11 bases lining up with TRDD3. The CDR3 has 27 residues. CDR1 and CDR2 (germline): TSWWSYY, QGS. CDR3 DNA: TGTGCTCTTGGGGAACCTGGGCCATCCTACGTGGAATACTGGGGGATAGTCGCCGTTATATACACCGATAAGCTCATCTTT. This encodes CALGEPGPSYVEYWGIVAVIYTDKLIF.

V and J are TRDV3 and TRDJ1, with a weak D call TRDD2 (5 bases). Germline assignment: CDR1 TVYSNPD and CDR2 GDNSRS (reference sequence). The CDR3 loop spans 16 amino acids. V was shortened by 1 base and J by 0 bases, with 18 bases between the two germline ends. The CDR3 DNA reads as TGTGCCTTTACCCCTACCACAGACCAGTACACCGATAAACTCATCTTT. This gives the protein CAFTPTTDQYTDKLIF.